This TCR beta chain stems from a study of T cell responses to AZD1222 COVID-19 vaccine. The study's findings and limits: Breadth and depth of Spike-specific TCRs rose after two AZD1222 doses.

Notes on this clone: The antigen is not known.

Trimming took 7 bases from V and 2 from J, leaving 15 bases between them. CDR1 LNHDA and CDR2 SQIVND come from the germline V gene (reference sequence). This CDR3 contains 15 residues. Produced via immunoSEQ multiplex PCR; TCRdb's table is partial and in-frame only. Among about 110,000 clones listed, 65% to 85% were seen once. Sequencing used peripheral blood, obtained on day 0 of AZD1222 vaccination. The genes are TRBV19 and TRBJ1-5, with D possibly matching TRBD1 (5 bases). The TCR comes from an adult in good health. Written as DNA, the CDR3 is TGTGCCAGTATCGACAGTGCCGGTCGCAATCAGCCCCAGCATTTT. This gives the protein CASIDSAGRNQPQHF. The full variable domain, rest sourced from reference TRBV19 and TRBJ1-5, is DGGITQSPKYLFRKEGQNVTLSCEQNLNHDAMYWYRQDPGQGLRLIYYSQIVNDFQKGDIAEGYSVSREKKESFPLTVTSAQKNPTAFYLCASIDSAGRNQPQHFGDGTRLSIL.